The 18 T cell receptor beta chains given below trace back to one sample, sequenced in a study of PD-1 blockade in classical Hodgkin lymphoma. All trial patients relapsed after autologous stem cell transplantation. Sequencing was performed with immunoSEQ multiplex PCR; in TCRdb, only in-frame clones are kept and a portion is missing. The table shows about 37,000 clones, with approximately 82% occurring only once. Specimen: peripheral blood mononuclear cells (PBMCs), collected before the second cycle of nivolumab. All receptors come from a human donor with classical Hodgkin lymphoma.

The J gene is TRBJ1-4, the V gene TRBV5-1, with TRBD1 identical over 7 bases. The germline V gene encodes CDR1 SGHRS and CDR2 YFSETQ. This CDR3 region has 16 residues. The V gene end was trimmed by 4 bases and the J gene end by 4 bases; junction bases not matched to a gene: 10. Here the CDR3 reads CASSEWTGDNNEKLFF. DNA of the CDR3: TGCGCCAGCAGCGAATGGACAGGCGATAATAATGAAAAACTGTTTTTT.

The gene calls are TRBV4-3 and TRBJ2-3; TRBD2 aligns across 8 bases. J lost 5 bases, V lost 0 bases, and 13 bases had no gene match. Germline assignment: CDR1 LGHNA and CDR2 YSLEER. The CDR3 contains 18 residues. CDR3 residues: CASSQDGGFSGDIDTQYF. The CDR3 coding sequence is TGCGCCAGCAGCCAAGATGGGGGATTTAGCGGGGATATAGATACGCAGTATTTT.

V is TRBV4-3 and J is TRBJ1-6, with a possible D match to TRBD1 (5 bases). Deletions cut 4 bases from V and 13 bases from J, with 17 bases between. Germline CDR1 reads LGHNA; CDR2 reads YSLEER. The CDR3 is 14 residues long. This CDR3 is CASSLGQGNPPLHF. The CDR3 DNA reads as TGCGCCAGCAGCCTGGGGCAGGGTAACCCTCCCCTCCACTTT.

The chain employs TRBV2 and TRBJ2-2, with D perhaps TRBD1 (6 bases). The germline V gene has CDR1 SNHLY and CDR2 FYNNEI. The CDR3 sequence is 14 residues long. V was pared by 3 bases and J by 1 base, with 6 bases between. CDR3 amino acids: CASSDRGNTGELFF. The CDR3 DNA reads as TGTGCCAGCAGTGACAGGGGGAACACCGGGGAGCTGTTTTTT. The variable domain in full, completed from reference TRBV2 and TRBJ2-2, reads EPEVTQTPSHQVTQMGQEVILRCVPISNHLYFYWYRQILGQKVEFLVSFYNNEISEKSEIFDDQFSVERPDGSNFTLKIRSTKLEDSAMYFCASSDRGNTGELFFGEGSRLTVL.

This sequence joins TRBV7-9 and TRBJ2-7; tentatively, D is TRBD2 (5 bases). From germline, CDR1 is SEHNR and CDR2 FQNEAQ (reference sequence). Trimming removed 1 base at V and 5 bases at J, with 9 bases between. This CDR3 comprises 13 residues. The CDR3 sequence is CASSLGGSDEQYF. The CDR3 DNA follows: TGTGCCAGCAGCTTAGGAGGGTCGGACGAGCAGTACTTC.

The chain recombines TRBV2 with TRBJ2-5; D possibly corresponds to TRBD2 (6 bases). The CDR3 extends over 13 amino acids. Trimming removed 6 bases at V and 5 bases at J, with 13 bases between. The germline gives CDR1 SNHLY, CDR2 FYNNEI. CDR3: CASSGGRGETQYF. Here the CDR3 DNA reads TGTGCCAGCAGCGGGGGACGGGGGGAGACCCAGTACTTC.

The chain recombines TRBV10-3 with TRBJ1-1; 9 nucleotides agree with TRBD1. After removal of 5 bases from V and 5 bases from J, the junction contained 9 bases not matched to a gene. This CDR3 region has 15 residues. Looked up from germline, CDR1 is ENHRY and CDR2 is SYGVKD. DNA of the CDR3: TGTGCCATCAGTAACAGACAGGGGGTAAAGACTGAAGCTTTCTTT. Translating it yields CAISNRQGVKTEAFF.

The chain is built from TRBV19 and TRBJ2-3; D is perhaps TRBD2 (7 bases). This CDR3 comprises 15 residues. V was pared by 6 bases and J by 1 base, with 14 bases between. CDR1 is LNHDA, CDR2 SQIVND, per germline (reference sequence). CDR3 DNA: TGTGCCAGTAGCCGGGGGGCCGGGGGCACAGATACGCAGTATTTT. Translating gives CASSRGAGGTDTQYF.

About this clone itself: The junction departs from the called germline gene at one end, perhaps through a read error. V and J are TRBV7-3 and TRBJ1-2; D uncertain. Germline V gene lookup returns CDR1 SGHTA and CDR2 FQGTGA. The CDR3 is 15 amino acids. The chain's CDR3 is CASSQGYGHPYGYTF. The CDR3 DNA reads as TGCGCCAGCAGCCAAGGGTATGGGCACCCCTATGGCTACACCTTC.

This rearrangement joins TRBV18 to TRBJ1-1, with D possibly being TRBD1 (5 bases). This CDR3 has 15 residues. With 2 bases removed from V and 5 bases from J, the gap between germline ends came to 15 bases. Germline V gene lookup returns CDR1 KGHSH and CDR2 LQKENI. In DNA form, the CDR3 reads TGTGCCAGCTCACCAATCGGGACTGTGGGGACTGAAGCTTTCTTT. It encodes CASSPIGTVGTEAFF.

V usage is TRBV6-1 and J usage is TRBJ2-5; the D gene could be TRBD1 or TRBD2 (6 bases each). Per germline, CDR1 MNHNS and CDR2 SASEGT. V lost 2 bases and J 5 bases, leaving 24 bases between the germline ends. The CDR3 extends over 18 amino acids. Here the CDR3 reads CASSEPRGGGRYMETQYF. In nucleotides, the CDR3 is TGTGCCAGCAGTGAACCCCGAGGAGGGGGAAGATATATGGAGACCCAGTACTTC.

This sequence joins TRBV4-3 and TRBJ2-2, with 8 nucleotides matching TRBD1. CDR3 size: 19 residues. Trimming at V came to 0 bases and at J to 7 bases, leaving 16 bases not matched to a gene. CDR1 is LGHNA, CDR2 YSLEER, per germline. The CDR3 here is CASSQDLGLTRQGNGELFF. For the CDR3, the DNA is TGCGCCAGCAGCCAAGATCTCGGCCTCACCCGACAGGGGAACGGGGAGCTGTTTTTT.

In DNA, the CDR3 is TGTGCCAGCAGTGATCATCGGAAGCGGGGGGGCCAAGAGACCCAGTACTTC. Its translation: CASSDHRKRGGQETQYF. The V call is TRBV2, the J call TRBJ2-5, with 10 bases aligning to TRBD2. The V and J ends lost 3 bases and 1 base, in that order; junction bases with no gene match: 8. The V gene's germline CDR1 is SNHLY and CDR2 FYNNEI. The CDR3 totals 17 residues.

The V and J genes are TRBV7-3 and TRBJ2-2; D not certain. Germline lookup yields CDR1 SGHTA and CDR2 FQGTGA. The CDR3 is 15 residues long. V was trimmed by 1 base and J by 1 base, leaving 7 bases between them. Written as DNA, the CDR3 is TGTGCCAGCAGCTTAAGTTCAGGGAACACCGGGGAGCTGTTTTTT. Encoded protein: CASSLSSGNTGELFF.

A few counts support this clone. The chain carries TRBV10-3 and TRBJ2-1; 9 nucleotides line up with TRBD2. The CDR3 is made up of 18 amino acids. The germline V gene has CDR1 ENHRY and CDR2 SYGVKD. The junction had 9 bases not matched to a gene; V was cut back by 3 bases and J by 0 bases. Here the CDR3 DNA reads TGTGCCATCAGTGAACCTACTAGCGGGCCTAGCTCCTACAATGAGCAGTTCTTC. It specifies CAISEPTSGPSSYNEQFF.

The genes are TRBV30 and TRBJ2-7, with 11 bases aligning to TRBD1. The CDR3 totals 14 residues. J gave up 6 bases and V 3 bases, and 7 bases lay outside the gene matches. The V gene's germline CDR1 is GTSNPN and CDR2 SVGIG (reference sequence). For the CDR3, the DNA is TGTGCCTGGAGGGAAACCGGGACAGGGGGCGAGCAGTACTTC. Translating gives CAWRETGTGGEQYF.

The chain is built from TRBV18 and TRBJ1-1; no clear D. V was cut by 1 base and J by 3 bases, with 9 bases left in between. Per germline, CDR1 KGHSH and CDR2 LQKENI. This CDR3 is 14 amino acids long. The CDR3, as DNA: TGTGCCAGCTCACCACAGGGTGGGTACACTGAAGCTTTCTTT. This codes for CASSPQGGYTEAFF.

This clone was detected only once. The chain couples TRBV7-2 to TRBJ2-6; D is unclear. Per germline, CDR1 SGHTA and CDR2 FQGNSA. The length of the CDR3 is 14 residues. V was clipped by 2 bases and J by 1 base, with 3 bases between them. The CDR3, as DNA: TGTGCCAGCAGCTTACCTTCTGGGGCCAACGTCCTGACTTTC. It translates to CASSLPSGANVLTF.